Each of the 21 T cell receptor beta chains below was sequenced from the same sample in a study of CD8 T cells in ankylosing spondylitis. Study-level findings and limits: Ankylosing spondylitis blood appeared to carry a characteristic TCR beta motif of several highly homologous variants.

No antigen has been assigned to these receptors. TCRdb recomputed calls from the 5' RACE reads with MiXCR, one row per CDR3 protein. This table holds around 450,000 distinct CDR3 sequences, approximately 26% found once. Sequenced input: blood, either unsorted or a sorted T cell fraction (not recorded which). These receptors originate from a male donor with ankylosing spondylitis.

The chain recombines TRBV20-1 with TRBJ2-3; 8 nucleotides line up with TRBD2. The V and J ends lost 6 bases and 1 base, in that order; junction bases with no gene match: 6. The CDR3 runs to 14 residues. Germline loops: CDR1 DFQATT, CDR2 SNEGSKA (reference sequence). CDR3 region: CSARHGRGTDTQYF. CDR3 coding DNA: TGCAGTGCCCGCCACGGGAGGGGCACAGATACGCAGTATTTT.

This clonotype was counted between two and nine times. The rearrangement uses TRBV4-2 and TRBJ1-1; 7 positions agree with TRBD1. Germline V gene data show CDR1 as LGHNA and CDR2 as YNFKEQ. V was pared by 2 bases and J by 5 bases, with 8 bases of the junction left unmatched. The length of the CDR3 is 15 residues. The CDR3 DNA follows: TGTGCCAGCAGCCAACCCGACAGGGAGTTTACTGAAGCTTTCTTT. This sequence encodes CASSQPDREFTEAFF.

The rearrangement links TRBV2 to TRBJ2-5; TRBD1 is a possible D gene (5 bases). The CDR3 runs to 13 residues. CDR1 is SNHLY and CDR2 is FYNNEI in the germline V gene. Trimming stripped 7 bases from V and 5 bases from J, with 14 bases between. The CDR3 region is CASTREGRETQYF. The CDR3 bases are TGTGCCAGCACCAGGGAAGGTCGGGAGACCCAGTACTTC.

This clonotype has just a few counts. The chain couples TRBV10-3 to TRBJ2-7; TRBD1 might be the D (7 bases). The CDR3 totals 15 residues. Germline V gene lookup returns CDR1 ENHRY and CDR2 SYGVKD. The V and J ends lost 6 bases and 4 bases respectively, with 19 bases between them. This CDR3 is CAIRTSGGMGYEQYF. The CDR3 DNA follows: TGTGCCATCAGAACTTCAGGGGGGATGGGGTACGAGCAGTACTTC.

The V and J genes are TRBV29-1 and TRBJ2-5, with 8 positions matching TRBD1. The germline gives CDR1 SQVTM, CDR2 ANQGSEA. The CDR3 totals 14 residues. Unmatched junction bases numbered 8, after V lost 3 bases and J lost 5 bases. The chain's CDR3 is CSVEGPGGWETQYF. DNA of the CDR3: TGCAGCGTTGAGGGGCCAGGGGGCTGGGAGACCCAGTACTTC. Full variable domain (remainder filled in from reference TRBV29-1 and TRBJ2-5): SAVISQKPSRDICQRGTSLTIQCQVDSQVTMMFWYRQQPGQSLTLIATANQGSEATYESGFVIDKFPISRPNLTFSTLTVSNMSPEDSSIYLCSVEGPGGWETQYFGPGTRLLVL.

CDR3 nucleotides: TGTGCCAGCAGCGTGTTGCCAGGGAGCACAGATACGCAGTATTTT. Its translation is CASSVLPGSTDTQYF. The chain is built from TRBV9 and TRBJ2-3, with a tentative D call TRBD1 (5 bases). Germline CDR1 reads SGDLS; CDR2 reads YYNGEE. V was clipped by 2 bases and J by 0 bases, with 10 bases between them. CDR3 size: 15 residues.

The V and J genes are TRBV12-3 or TRBV12-4 and TRBJ2-7; D gene ambiguous. V was trimmed by 5 bases and J by 4 bases, leaving 12 bases between them. The CDR3 contains 13 residues. The CDR3 bases are TGTGCCAGCAGTCAACCCCCGAGGTACGAGCAGTACTTC. Its protein is CASSQPPRYEQYF.

V usage is TRBV25-1 and J usage is TRBJ2-2; 10 bases agree with TRBD1. The CDR3 totals 16 residues. The trim removed 4 bases at V and 0 bases at J, leaving 2 bases unmatched. Per germline, CDR1 MGHDK and CDR2 SYGVNS. In DNA form, the CDR3 reads TGTGCCAGCAGTGCCGGACAGGGGGCGAACACCGGGGAGCTGTTTTTT. Its translation: CASSAGQGANTGELFF.

A single count supports this clonotype. This chain joins TRBV6-2 or TRBV6-3 and TRBJ2-1; D is unclear. Germline CDR1 reads MNHEY; CDR2 reads SVGEGT. This CDR3 is 15 amino acids long. V was clipped by 3 bases and J by 4 bases, with 13 bases between them. Written as DNA, the CDR3 is TGTGCCAGCAGTTATGAAAAGGGCCTGTACAATGAGCAGTTCTTC. It translates to CASSYEKGLYNEQFF.

The V call is TRBV5-1, the J call TRBJ2-1, with TRBD2 matching over 11 bases. V was pared by 4 bases and J by 4 bases, with 7 bases of the junction left unmatched. Germline V gene sequence: CDR1 SGHRS, CDR2 YFSETQ. There are 16 residues in the CDR3. The CDR3 DNA sequence: TGCGCCAGCAGCAGAATACTAGCGGGAGCTTACAATGAGCAGTTCTTC. Residues: CASSRILAGAYNEQFF. The variable domain in full, with the rest retrieved from reference TRBV5-1 and TRBJ2-1, is KAGVTQTPRYLIKTRGQQVTLSCSPISGHRSVSWYQQTPGQGLQFLFEYFSETQRNKGNFPGRFSGRQFSNSRSEMNVSTLELGDSALYLCASSRILAGAYNEQFFGPGTRLTVL.

The chain links TRBV12-3 or TRBV12-4 to TRBJ2-1, with TRBD1 matching 7 bases. The CDR3 is made up of 15 amino acids. V lost 5 bases, J lost 4 bases, and 8 bases stayed unmatched. The CDR3: CASSLQGSEYNEQFF. The DNA for the CDR3 is TGTGCCAGCAGTCTACAGGGGTCGGAATACAATGAGCAGTTCTTC.

This clonotype was counted between two and nine times. V usage is TRBV2 and J usage is TRBJ2-7; 13 bases map to TRBD2. The germline V gene encodes CDR1 SNHLY and CDR2 FYNNEI. Germline trimming cut 6 bases from V and 6 bases from J; bases unmatched to any gene: 8. The CDR3 covers 15 residues. The CDR3: CASRRTSGSLGEQYF. The CDR3 DNA reads TGTGCCAGCAGACGGACTAGCGGGAGTCTCGGCGAGCAGTACTTC.

The chain is built from TRBV20-1 and TRBJ2-1; 7 bases map to TRBD2. After removal of 5 bases from V and 2 bases from J, the junction contained 9 bases not matched to a gene. Germline V gives CDR1 DFQATT, CDR2 SNEGSKA (reference sequence). CDR3 length: 15 amino acids. The CDR3 DNA is TGCAGTGCTGAGAGGGCTAGCGGACCCTACAATGAGCAGTTCTTC. Translation: CSAERASGPYNEQFF.

This clonotype came up a few times. V is TRBV12-3 or TRBV12-4 and J is TRBJ1-2; perhaps TRBD1 as D (6 bases). Deletions cut 7 bases from V and 6 bases from J, with 21 bases between. This CDR3 is 15 amino acids long. The CDR3 loop is CASTLTEGGMDGYTF. The CDR3 DNA is TGTGCCAGCACCCTGACGGAGGGGGGAATGGATGGCTACACCTTC.

This chain uses TRBV6-1 with TRBJ2-6; D is unclear. From germline, CDR1 is MNHNS and CDR2 SASEGT. The CDR3 has 17 residues. The V end was cut by 6 bases, the J end by 0 bases, with 15 bases between. The DNA for the CDR3 is TGTGCCAGCAGCCGCCTCGGGCCCTCCTCTGGGGCCAACGTCCTGACTTTC. Translated: CASSRLGPSSGANVLTF.

The chain has TRBV20-1 and TRBJ2-5; the match to TRBD2 covers 8 bases. The CDR3 sequence is 15 residues long. The ends lost 0 bases at V and 3 bases at J; junction bases unmatched: 6. Germline loops: CDR1 DFQATT, CDR2 SNEGSKA (reference sequence). CDR3 region: CSARDQKLAEETQYF. Here the CDR3 DNA reads TGCAGTGCTAGAGATCAAAAACTAGCGGAAGAGACCCAGTACTTC.

The chain combines TRBV24-1 with TRBJ2-2, with D hard to call. Germline-derived CDR1 and CDR2 are KGHDR and SFDVKD. This CDR3 spans 17 amino acids. V was shortened by 2 bases and J by 4 bases, with 16 bases between the two germline ends. CDR3 amino acids: CATSDSRLPSGTGELFF. The CDR3, as DNA: TGTGCCACCAGTGATTCTCGACTCCCTTCAGGCACCGGGGAGCTGTTTTTT.

The CDR3 here is CASSLTSNKADTQYF. The CDR3 DNA follows: TGCGCCAGCAGCTTAACTAGTAATAAGGCAGATACGCAGTATTTT. This chain joins TRBV5-1 and TRBJ2-3; a possible D gene is TRBD2 (5 bases). V gave up 2 bases and J gave up 4 bases, with 14 bases separating them. The CDR3 covers 15 residues. The germline gives CDR1 SGHRS, CDR2 YFSETQ.

The V and J genes are TRBV5-1 and TRBJ2-2; D unclear. V was pared by 3 bases and J by 1 base, with 13 bases between. The germline CDR1 and CDR2 sequences are SGHRS and YFSETQ. This CDR3 has 16 residues. CDR3 nucleotides: TGCGCCAGCAGCTCTGTAGGACGGATGAACACCGGGGAGCTGTTTTTT. Its translation is CASSSVGRMNTGELFF. Combining the CDR3 with reference TRBV5-1 and TRBJ2-2 gives the whole variable domain KAGVTQTPRYLIKTRGQQVTLSCSPISGHRSVSWYQQTPGQGLQFLFEYFSETQRNKGNFPGRFSGRQFSNSRSEMNVSTLELGDSALYLCASSSVGRMNTGELFFGEGSRLTVL.

The J gene is TRBJ2-5, the V gene TRBV20-1, with D possibly TRBD1 on 6 matching bases. Germline CDR1 is DFQATT and CDR2 is SNEGSKA (reference sequence). Trimming left V 6 bases short and J 2 bases short, with 16 bases between. This CDR3 region has 14 residues. CDR3 sequence reads: CSAPPGQTQETQYF. CDR3 DNA: TGCAGTGCCCCCCCCGGACAGACTCAAGAGACCCAGTACTTC.

The CDR3 sequence is CSARGTLDRGNEKLFF. In DNA, the CDR3 is TGCAGTGCTAGAGGCACCCTTGACAGGGGGAATGAAAAACTGTTTTTT. This chain uses TRBV20-1 with TRBJ1-4; TRBD1 matches 9 bases. The junction had 8 bases not matched to a gene; V was cut back by 1 base and J by 5 bases. CDR3 length: 16 amino acids. CDR1 is DFQATT and CDR2 is SNEGSKA in the germline V gene (reference sequence).